The 10 T cell receptor beta chains reported below all come from one sample, sequenced in a study of blood T cell repertoires in COVID-19. Profiling relied on immunoSEQ multiplex PCR, and the TCRdb table lists in-frame clones only, not all of them. Here the sample spans roughly 290,000 clones, 80% to 95% being singletons. The sample comprised peripheral blood. These receptors were taken from a woman in her thirties with COVID-19, enrolled during active disease.

The rearrangement links TRBV9 to TRBJ1-1; maybe TRBD1 (6 bases). Germline values: CDR1 SGDLS, CDR2 YYNGEE. Trimming removed 0 bases from V and 5 bases from J, with 14 bases in between. The CDR3 is made up of 15 amino acids. Written as DNA, the CDR3 is TGTGCCAGCAGCGTAGGAACAGGGACGGGTACTGAAGCTTTCTTT. Translating gives CASSVGTGTGTEAFF.

The chain uses TRBV4-3 and TRBJ2-7, with 7 bases identical to TRBD1. The CDR3 contains 15 residues. In germline, CDR1 is LGHNA, CDR2 YSLEER. The V and J ends lost 4 bases and 2 bases, in that order; junction bases with no gene match: 8. This CDR3 is CASSPGQDATYEQYF. In DNA form, the CDR3 reads TGCGCCAGCAGCCCCGGACAGGACGCCACCTACGAGCAGTACTTC.

This chain uses TRBV6-5 with TRBJ1-1; D is possibly TRBD1 (5 bases). The V and J ends lost 4 bases and 3 bases respectively, with 12 bases between them. This CDR3 is 14 amino acids long. Germline loops: CDR1 MNHEY, CDR2 SVGAGI. This chain's CDR3 is CASSFRGDDTEAFF. The CDR3 bases are TGTGCCAGCAGTTTTCGGGGGGATGACACTGAAGCTTTCTTT.

The chain links TRBV3-1 (or the pseudogene TRBV3-2) to TRBJ2-2; perhaps TRBD1 as D (6 bases). Between the trimmed V and J ends, which lost 4 bases and 3 bases, there was a span of 12 bases. Germline V CDR1 and CDR2: LGHDT, YNNKEL (reference sequence). The CDR3 has 15 residues. The CDR3: CASSRTGLDTGELFF. The CDR3 DNA follows: TGTGCCAGCAGCCGTACAGGGTTGGACACCGGGGAGCTGTTTTTT.

This clone came up once. This chain uses TRBV7-9 with TRBJ2-1, with 15 bases that match TRBD2. V lost 5 bases, J lost 7 bases, and 9 bases stayed unmatched. This CDR3 contains 17 residues. Germline CDR1 SEHNR, CDR2 FQNEAQ (reference sequence). The CDR3: CASSPGPGLAGGNEQFF. Here the CDR3 DNA reads TGTGCCAGCAGCCCCGGCCCCGGACTAGCGGGAGGGAATGAGCAGTTCTTC.

This chain joins TRBV6-2 or TRBV6-3 and TRBJ2-1, with D perhaps matching TRBD1 (6 bases). The CDR3 covers 16 residues. Trimming pared 1 base from V and 3 bases from J, leaving 13 bases between. Per the germline V gene, CDR1 is MNHEY and CDR2 is SVGEGT. This chain's CDR3 is CASSYFSWGRYNEQFF. The CDR3, as DNA: TGTGCCAGCAGTTACTTCTCCTGGGGGCGCTACAATGAGCAGTTCTTC.

This rearrangement joins TRBV18 to TRBJ2-7; 10 nucleotides agree with TRBD2. V dropped 2 bases and J dropped 2; count of bases not matched to a gene: 6. The CDR3 consists of 16 residues. Looked up from germline, CDR1 is KGHSH and CDR2 is LQKENI. The CDR3 DNA is TGTGCCAGCTCACCATTTAGCGGGAGGCCTACCTACGAGCAGTACTTC. Translated: CASSPFSGRPTYEQYF.

The gene calls are TRBV28 and TRBJ1-3; 7 nucleotides match TRBD1. Trimming cost V 6 bases and J 1 base; bases outside gene matches: 0. There are 13 residues in the CDR3. Germline V CDR1 and CDR2: MDHEN, SYDVKM. CDR3 residues: CASSRGSGNTIYF. Here the CDR3 DNA reads TGTGCCAGCAGCAGGGGGTCTGGAAACACCATATATTTT.

The chain carries TRBV5-6 and TRBJ2-5; D call uncertain. V gave up 5 bases and J gave up 5 bases, with 7 bases separating them. The CDR3 has 11 residues. The V gene's germline CDR1 is SGHDT and CDR2 YYEEEE. CDR3 sequence: CASSSRETQYF. CDR3 bases: TGTGCCAGCAGTTCGAGGGAGACCCAGTACTTC.

V gene TRBV4-1 combines with J gene TRBJ1-1, with D perhaps TRBD1 (5 bases). Looked up from germline, CDR1 is MGHRA and CDR2 is YSYEKL. Trimming cost V 0 bases and J 8 bases, with 16 bases left between them. The CDR3 runs to 15 residues. CDR3 sequence reads: CASSQDTGARGEAFF. CDR3 DNA sequence: TGCGCCAGCAGCCAAGATACCGGGGCGCGGGGGGAAGCTTTCTTT.